This T cell receptor (beta chain) was sequenced in a study of blood T cell repertoires in COVID-19. TCRdb's table, derived via immunoSEQ multiplex PCR, lists solely in-frame clones and lacks some. The data contain some 65,000 clones, approximately 85% of them seen just once; the ten biggest clones take up around 2.9%. This receptor was taken from an older man with acute or convalescent COVID-19. Sequencing was done on a sample of peripheral blood.

The CDR3 nucleotides read TGTGCCAGTAGTATCCCCGGGTCGGGAATAGAGACCCAGTACTTC. Protein sequence: CASSIPGSGIETQYF. The rearrangement joins TRBV19 to TRBJ2-5, with D possibly matching TRBD2 (5 bases). V lost 3 bases and J lost 4, with 15 bases in between. This CDR3 comprises 15 residues. CDR1 is LNHDA and CDR2 is SQIVND in the germline V gene (reference sequence). Combining the CDR3 with reference TRBV19 and TRBJ2-5 gives the whole variable domain DGGITQSPKYLFRKEGQNVTLSCEQNLNHDAMYWYRQDPGQGLRLIYYSQIVNDFQKGDIAEGYSVSREKKESFPLTVTSAQKNPTAFYLCASSIPGSGIETQYFGPGTRLLVL.